This T cell receptor beta chain originates from a study of cytomegalovirus exposure and HLA in healthy donors. The V and J ends lost 1 base and 7 bases respectively, with 19 bases between them. CDR1 is SGHDN, CDR2 FVKESK, per germline. The CDR3 runs 17 residues. Measured with immunoSEQ multiplex PCR; TCRdb has only the in-frame clones, and not every one. The data contain 150,000 to 200,000 clones, about 83% of them singletons. The TCR originated in a woman aged 18-30 years in good health and CMV-seronegative. Sequencing used PBMCs. The chain employs TRBV14 and TRBJ1-4; a possible D gene is TRBD1 (5 bases). This chain's CDR3 is CASSQVRSGIGVEKLFF. CDR3 nucleotides: TGTGCCAGCAGCCAAGTACGATCAGGGATAGGCGTTGAAAAACTGTTTTTT.